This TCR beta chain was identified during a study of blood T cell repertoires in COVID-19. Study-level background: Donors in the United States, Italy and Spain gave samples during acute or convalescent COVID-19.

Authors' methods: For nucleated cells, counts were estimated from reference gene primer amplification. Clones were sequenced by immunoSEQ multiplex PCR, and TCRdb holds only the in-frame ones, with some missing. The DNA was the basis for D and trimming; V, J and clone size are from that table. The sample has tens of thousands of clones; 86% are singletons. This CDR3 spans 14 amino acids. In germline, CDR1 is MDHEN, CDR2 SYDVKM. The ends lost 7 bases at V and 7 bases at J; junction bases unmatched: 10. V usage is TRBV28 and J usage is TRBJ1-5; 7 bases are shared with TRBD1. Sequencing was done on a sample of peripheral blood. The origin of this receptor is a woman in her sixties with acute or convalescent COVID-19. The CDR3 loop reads CASTTPQGGQPQHF. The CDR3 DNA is TGTGCCAGCACTACCCCTCAGGGGGGACAGCCCCAGCATTTT.